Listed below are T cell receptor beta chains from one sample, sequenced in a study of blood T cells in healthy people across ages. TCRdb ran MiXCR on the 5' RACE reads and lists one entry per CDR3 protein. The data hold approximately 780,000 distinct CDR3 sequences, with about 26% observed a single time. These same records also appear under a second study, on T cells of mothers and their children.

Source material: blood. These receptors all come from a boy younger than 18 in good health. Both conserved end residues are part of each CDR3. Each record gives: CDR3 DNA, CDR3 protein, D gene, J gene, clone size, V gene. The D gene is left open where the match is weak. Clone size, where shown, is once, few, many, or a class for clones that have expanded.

DNA: TGCGCCAGCAGCCTCCCGGGGCAGGGGACTCGCGAACTGTTTTTT; CDR3: CASSLPGQGTRELFF; D: .; J: TRBJ1-4; size: .; V: TRBV4-1
DNA: TGTGCCTGGAGCGCAAAGGAGACCCAGTACTTC; CDR3: CAWSAKETQYF; D: .; J: TRBJ2-5; size: .; V: TRBV30
DNA: TGTGCCAGCAGTGAATTTAGCGGGAAAGAGACCCAGTACTTC; CDR3: CASSEFSGKETQYF; D: TRBD2; J: TRBJ2-5; size: .; V: TRBV2
DNA: TGTGCCAGCTCGGCACGGGGGGGCTCCTACGAGCAGTACTTC; CDR3: CASSARGGSYEQYF; D: TRBD2; J: TRBJ2-7; size: .; V: TRBV4-2
DNA: TGTGCCATCCTCCCAAGCGCCCCAGGGGATACGCAGTATTTT; CDR3: CAILPSAPGDTQYF; D: .; J: TRBJ2-3; size: few; V: TRBV10-3
DNA: TGTGCCAGCAGCACCCGGACAGGACCCACAGCGATCTCACCCCTCCACTTT; CDR3: CASSTRTGPTAISPLHF; D: TRBD1; J: TRBJ1-6; size: few; V: TRBV7-6
DNA: TGTGCCAGCAGTTTGCCCGTGTCCTACGAGCAGTACTTC; CDR3: CASSLPVSYEQYF; D: .; J: TRBJ2-7; size: .; V: TRBV28
DNA: TGCGCCAGCAGTGAGCCCGGGACAGGGGTTAATGAGCAGTTCTTC; CDR3: CASSEPGTGVNEQFF; D: TRBD1; J: TRBJ2-1; size: .; V: TRBV10-2
DNA: TGCGCCAGCAGCACCAAACCCGGTACCGACAGGTATAATTCACCCCTCCACTTT; CDR3: CASSTKPGTDRYNSPLHF; D: .; J: TRBJ1-6; size: few; V: TRBV5-1
DNA: TGTGCCAGCAGCCAGGCGACAGCCCTCGGGGGCTACACCTTC; CDR3: CASSQATALGGYTF; D: .; J: TRBJ1-2; size: .; V: TRBV3-1
DNA: TGTGCCAGCAGCTTGACAGTCTCTGGGGCCAACGTCCTGACTTTC; CDR3: CASSLTVSGANVLTF; D: .; J: TRBJ2-6; size: .; V: TRBV7-3
DNA: TGCGCCAGCAGGGCCCAGTCTGGAAACACCATATATTTT; CDR3: CASRAQSGNTIYF; D: .; J: TRBJ1-3; size: few; V: TRBV10-2
DNA: TGCAGCGTTGAAGGGACAGGGGCGGACTATGGCTACACCTTC; CDR3: CSVEGTGADYGYTF; D: TRBD1; J: TRBJ1-2; size: .; V: TRBV29-1
DNA: TGCAGTGCTCTGGGGCGGGGGGAAGGAGAGACCCAGTACTTC; CDR3: CSALGRGEGETQYF; D: TRBD2; J: TRBJ2-5; size: few; V: TRBV20-1
DNA: TGTGCCATCAGGAGGGACGGACTAGCGGGGTACGAGCAGTACTTC; CDR3: CAIRRDGLAGYEQYF; D: TRBD2; J: TRBJ2-7; size: .; V: TRBV10-3
DNA: TGCGCCAGCAGCCAGGCCGGGGACAGGGGTACGCAGTATTTT; CDR3: CASSQAGDRGTQYF; D: TRBD1; J: TRBJ2-3; size: .; V: TRBV5-1